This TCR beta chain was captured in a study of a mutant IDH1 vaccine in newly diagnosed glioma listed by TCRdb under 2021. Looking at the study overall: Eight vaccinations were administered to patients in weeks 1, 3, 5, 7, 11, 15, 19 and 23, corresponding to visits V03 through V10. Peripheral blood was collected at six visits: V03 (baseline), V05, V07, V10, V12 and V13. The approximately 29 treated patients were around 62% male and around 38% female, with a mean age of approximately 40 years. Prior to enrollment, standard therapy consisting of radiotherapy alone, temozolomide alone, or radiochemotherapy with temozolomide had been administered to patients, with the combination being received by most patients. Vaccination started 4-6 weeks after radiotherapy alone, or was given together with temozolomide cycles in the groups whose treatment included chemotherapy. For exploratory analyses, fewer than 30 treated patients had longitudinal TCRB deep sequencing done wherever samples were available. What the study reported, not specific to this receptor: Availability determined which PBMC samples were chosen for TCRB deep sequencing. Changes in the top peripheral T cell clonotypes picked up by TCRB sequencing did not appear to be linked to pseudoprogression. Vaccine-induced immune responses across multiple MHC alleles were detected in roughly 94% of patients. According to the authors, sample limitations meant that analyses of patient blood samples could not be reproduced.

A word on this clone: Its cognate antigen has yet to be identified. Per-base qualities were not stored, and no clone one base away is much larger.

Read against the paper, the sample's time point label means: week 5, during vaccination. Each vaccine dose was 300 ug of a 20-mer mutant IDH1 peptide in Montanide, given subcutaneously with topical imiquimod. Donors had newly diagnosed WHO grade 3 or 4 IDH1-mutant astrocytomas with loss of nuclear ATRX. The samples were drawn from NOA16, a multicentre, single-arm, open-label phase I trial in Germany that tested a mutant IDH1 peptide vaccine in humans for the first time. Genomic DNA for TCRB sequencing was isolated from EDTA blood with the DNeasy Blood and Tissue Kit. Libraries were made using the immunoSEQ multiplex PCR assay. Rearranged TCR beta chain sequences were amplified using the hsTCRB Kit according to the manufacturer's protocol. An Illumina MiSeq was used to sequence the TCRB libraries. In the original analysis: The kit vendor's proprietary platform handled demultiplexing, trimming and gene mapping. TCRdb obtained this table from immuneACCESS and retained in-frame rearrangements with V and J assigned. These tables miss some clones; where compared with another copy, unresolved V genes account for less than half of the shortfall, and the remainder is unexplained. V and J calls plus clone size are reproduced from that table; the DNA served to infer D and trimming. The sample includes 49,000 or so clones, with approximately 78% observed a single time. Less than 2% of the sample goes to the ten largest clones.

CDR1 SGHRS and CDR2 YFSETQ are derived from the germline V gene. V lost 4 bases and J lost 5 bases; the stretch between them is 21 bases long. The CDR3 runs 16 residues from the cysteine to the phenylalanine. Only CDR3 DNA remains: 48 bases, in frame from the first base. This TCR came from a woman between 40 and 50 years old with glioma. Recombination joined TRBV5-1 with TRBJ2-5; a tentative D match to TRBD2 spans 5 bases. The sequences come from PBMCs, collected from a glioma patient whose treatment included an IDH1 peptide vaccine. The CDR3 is CASSTHGPGLGETQYF. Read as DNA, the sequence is TGCGCCAGCAGCACTCACGGCCCGGGGTTAGGGGAGACCCAGTACTTC.